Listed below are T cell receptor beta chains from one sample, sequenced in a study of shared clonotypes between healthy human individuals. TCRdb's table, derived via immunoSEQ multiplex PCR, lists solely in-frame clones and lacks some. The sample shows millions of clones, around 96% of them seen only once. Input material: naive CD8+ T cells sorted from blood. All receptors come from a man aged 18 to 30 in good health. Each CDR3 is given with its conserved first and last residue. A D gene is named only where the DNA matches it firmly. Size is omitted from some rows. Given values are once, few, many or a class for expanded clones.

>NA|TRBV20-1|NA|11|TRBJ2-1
TGCAGTGCGAAACAGGTCTCCCTTCAGTTCTTC
CSAKQVSLQFF
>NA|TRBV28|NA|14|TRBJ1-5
TGTGCCAGCAGTTTATTTACGGGCAATCAGCCCCAGCATTTT
CASSLFTGNQPQHF
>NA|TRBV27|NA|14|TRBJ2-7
TGTGCCAGCAGTTTAAACGGTCTAACCTACGAGCAGTACTTC
CASSLNGLTYEQYF
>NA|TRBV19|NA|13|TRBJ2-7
TGTGCCAGTAGTTTGGCGGGTGGATCCGAGCAGTACTTC
CASSLAGGSEQYF
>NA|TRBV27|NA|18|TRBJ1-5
TGTGCCAGCAGTTTAGTCCATGTGGCAGGGATTAGCAATCAGCCCCAGCATTTT
CASSLVHVAGISNQPQHF
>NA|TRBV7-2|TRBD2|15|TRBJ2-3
TGTGCCAGCAGCGAAGGGACTAGCGGGGGAGATACGCAGTATTTT
CASSEGTSGGDTQYF
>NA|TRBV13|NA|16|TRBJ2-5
TGTGCCAGCTCCAAACCGAGGCAGGCCTTTCGGGAGACCCAGTACTTC
CASSKPRQAFRETQYF
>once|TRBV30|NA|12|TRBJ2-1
TGTGCCTGGAGTCGCGACGCAAATGAGCAGTTCTTC
CAWSRDANEQFF
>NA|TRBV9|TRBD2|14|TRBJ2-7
TGTGCCAGCAGCCCCAGCGGGAGTGGATACGAGCAGTACTTC
CASSPSGSGYEQYF
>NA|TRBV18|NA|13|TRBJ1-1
TGTGCCAGCTCACCGGCGGGGGGGGATGAAGCTTTCTTT
CASSPAGGDEAFF
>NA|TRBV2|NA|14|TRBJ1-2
TGTGCCAGCAGTGGGACAGCCGTTTTCTATGGCTACACCTTC
CASSGTAVFYGYTF
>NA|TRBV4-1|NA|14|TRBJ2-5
TGCGCCAGCAGCCAAGATGCAGGGTTACAGACCCAGTACTTC
CASSQDAGLQTQYF
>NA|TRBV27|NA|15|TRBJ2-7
TGTGCCAGCAGTTATAACCCGGGCCCCTCCTACGAGCAGTACTTC
CASSYNPGPSYEQYF
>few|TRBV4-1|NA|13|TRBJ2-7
TGCGCCAGCAGCCAAGCGGGTTCCTACGAGCAGTACTTC
CASSQAGSYEQYF
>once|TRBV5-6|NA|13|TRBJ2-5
TGTGCCAGCAGCTTGGCGTTAGTACCCACCCAGTACTTC
CASSLALVPTQYF
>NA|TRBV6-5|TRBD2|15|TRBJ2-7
TGTGCCAGCAGCCCGACTAGCGGGAGTGCAAACGAGCAGTACTTC
CASSPTSGSANEQYF
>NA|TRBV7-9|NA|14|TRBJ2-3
TGTGCCAGCAGCTTAGAGTTTTTCACAGATACGCAGTATTTT
CASSLEFFTDTQYF
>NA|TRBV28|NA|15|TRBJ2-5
TGTGCCAGCAGTCCGCGGGGCAGGGTGGAGGAGACCCAGTACTTC
CASSPRGRVEETQYF
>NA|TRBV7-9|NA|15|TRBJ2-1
TGTGCCAGCAGCTTCGGACAGAGCTCCTACAATGAGCAGTTCTTC
CASSFGQSSYNEQFF
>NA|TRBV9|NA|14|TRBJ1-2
TGTGCCAGCAGCAGCGGCGGGGGCAACTATGGCTACACCTTC
CASSSGGGNYGYTF
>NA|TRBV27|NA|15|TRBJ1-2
TGTGCCAGCAGCAATTTAGGCTCAGCTAGGTCGGGCTACACCTTC
CASSNLGSARSGYTF
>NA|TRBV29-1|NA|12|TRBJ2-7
TGCAGCGTAATCGGACAGAACTACGAGCAGTACTTC
CSVIGQNYEQYF
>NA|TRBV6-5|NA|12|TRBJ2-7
TGTGCCAGCAGTTACGAGATCTACGAGCAGTACTTC
CASSYEIYEQYF
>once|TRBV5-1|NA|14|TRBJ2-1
TGCGCCAGCAGCTTAGACTCCTCCTACAATGAGCAGTTCTTC
CASSLDSSYNEQFF
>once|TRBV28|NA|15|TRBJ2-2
TGTGCCAGCAGTTTTCTTGACAGAAACACCGGGGAGCTGTTTTTT
CASSFLDRNTGELFF
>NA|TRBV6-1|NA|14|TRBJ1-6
TGTGCCAGCAGTGAACAGGGGCCTCATTCACCCCTCCACTTT
CASSEQGPHSPLHF
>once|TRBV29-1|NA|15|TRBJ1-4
TGCAGCGTTGAGGGCGACCGGGAGGCTAATGAAAAACTGTTTTTT
CSVEGDREANEKLFF
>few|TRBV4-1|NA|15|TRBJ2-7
TGCGCCAGCAGCCAGGGGGACTTGTCGCTCGACGAGCAGTACTTC
CASSQGDLSLDEQYF
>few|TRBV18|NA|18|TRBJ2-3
TGTGCCAGCTCACCACCCGGGGGTAGGATCTCTAGCACAGATACGCAGTATTTT
CASSPPGGRISSTDTQYF
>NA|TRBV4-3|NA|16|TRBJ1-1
TGCGCCAGCAGCCAAGTTATAAGCGGGGAGGACACTGAAGCTTTCTTT
CASSQVISGEDTEAFF
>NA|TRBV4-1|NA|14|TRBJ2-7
TGCGCCAGCAGTCTCGGCGGACAGTCCTACGAGCAGTACTTC
CASSLGGQSYEQYF
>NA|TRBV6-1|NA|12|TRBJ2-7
TGTGCCAGCAGTGAATCTCCCTACGAGCAGTACTTC
CASSESPYEQYF
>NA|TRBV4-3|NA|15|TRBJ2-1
TGCGCCAGCAGCCCGAGTTTGGGGGTCTACAATGAGCAGTTCTTC
CASSPSLGVYNEQFF
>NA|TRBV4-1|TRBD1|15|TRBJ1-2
TGCGCCAGCGGACAGGCGGGCGTTATTAACTATGGCTACACCTTC
CASGQAGVINYGYTF
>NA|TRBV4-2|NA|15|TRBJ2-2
TGTGCCAGCAGCCGCGGACAGGAGGGGACCGGGGAGCTGTTTTTT
CASSRGQEGTGELFF
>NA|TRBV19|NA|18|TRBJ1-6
TGTGCCAGTCGCTCGGCTGGGGGAGGCTGGGGGTATAATTCACCCCTCCACTTT
CASRSAGGGWGYNSPLHF
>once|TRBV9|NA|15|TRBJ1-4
TGTGCCAGCAGCGTATACGGGGGGAGGAATGAAAAACTGTTTTTT
CASSVYGGRNEKLFF
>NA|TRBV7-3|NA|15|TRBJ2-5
TGTGCCAGCAGCTCGCAGGGGTCCCTGGGGGAGACCCAGTACTTC
CASSSQGSLGETQYF
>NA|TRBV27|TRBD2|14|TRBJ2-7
TGTGCCAGCAGCCCGGGACTAGCTAACTACGAGCAGTACTTC
CASSPGLANYEQYF
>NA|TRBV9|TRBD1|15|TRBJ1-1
TGTGCCAGCAGCGTCGGGGACAGCTTGAACACTGAAGCTTTCTTT
CASSVGDSLNTEAFF
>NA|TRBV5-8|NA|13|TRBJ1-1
TGTGCCAGCAGCTCCGGGCCGAACACTGAAGCTTTCTTT
CASSSGPNTEAFF
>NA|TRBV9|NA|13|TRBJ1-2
TGTGCCAGCACCTTCGGGGGGAACTATGGCTACACCTTC
CASTFGGNYGYTF
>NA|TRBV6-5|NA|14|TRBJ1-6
TGTGCCAGCAGTTTGTTGGGAACAAATTCACCCCTCCACTTT
CASSLLGTNSPLHF
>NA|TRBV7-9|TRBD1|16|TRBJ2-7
TGTGCCAGCAGCCCGGGTGGCGGGACAGGGTTCTACGAGCAGTACTTC
CASSPGGGTGFYEQYF
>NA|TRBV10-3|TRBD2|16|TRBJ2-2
TGTGCCATCAGTGAGTGGACTAGCGGGAACACCGGGGAGCTGTTTTTT
CAISEWTSGNTGELFF
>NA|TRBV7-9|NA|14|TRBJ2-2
TGTGCCAGCACCCACTTGACAGACACCGGGGAGCTGTTTTTT
CASTHLTDTGELFF
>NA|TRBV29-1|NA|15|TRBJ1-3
TGCAGCGTTGACGAGGGAAGGACCCCTGGAAACACCATATATTTT
CSVDEGRTPGNTIYF
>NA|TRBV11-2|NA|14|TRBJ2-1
TGTGCCAGCAGCTTACTTCATGGAGCGTATGAGCAGTTCTTC
CASSLLHGAYEQFF
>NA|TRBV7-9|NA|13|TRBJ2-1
TGTGCCAGCAGCTCGGGGGAAGACTATGAGCAGTTCTTC
CASSSGEDYEQFF
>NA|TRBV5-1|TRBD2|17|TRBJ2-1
TGCGCCAGCAGCCCGGGACTAGCGGGAATTTCCTACAATGAGCAGTTCTTC
CASSPGLAGISYNEQFF